This is a list of T cell receptor beta chains from one sample in a study of blood T cell repertoires in COVID-19. Profiling relied on immunoSEQ multiplex PCR, and the TCRdb table lists in-frame clones only, not all of them. In the table there are approximately 200,000 clones, 70% to 90% of which are singletons. Sequenced sample: peripheral blood. Receptor source: a person aged 65-85 years with COVID-19, enrolled during active disease. CDR3s include the opening cysteine and the closing phenylalanine or tryptophan. Fields, in order: D gene, V gene, clone size, J gene, CDR3 DNA, CDR3 protein. The D gene is left open where the match is weak. Clone size is given for some rows only: seen once, a few or many times, or a class if the clone is expanded.

d_call: .
v_call: TRBV11-2
clone_size: .
j_call: TRBJ2-2
cdr3_nt: TGTGCCAGCAGCGGCCGGGGAGCGCCCACCGGGGAGCTGTTTTTT
cdr3_aa: CASSGRGAPTGELFF

d_call: TRBD2
v_call: TRBV7-9
clone_size: .
j_call: TRBJ2-6
cdr3_nt: TGTGCCAGCAGCCCCTCTGGACTAGCGAAATCTGGGGCCAACGTCCTGACTTTC
cdr3_aa: CASSPSGLAKSGANVLTF

d_call: TRBD2
v_call: TRBV3-1/TRBV3-2
clone_size: .
j_call: TRBJ2-3
cdr3_nt: TGTGCCAGCAGCGGCGGGACTAGTCGAATGTATTTT
cdr3_aa: CASSGGTSRMYF

d_call: .
v_call: TRBV6-2/TRBV6-3
clone_size: .
j_call: TRBJ2-3
cdr3_nt: TGTGCCAGCAGTTACGATAGAAGTTCAGATACGCAGTATTTT
cdr3_aa: CASSYDRSSDTQYF

d_call: TRBD1
v_call: TRBV5-5
clone_size: .
j_call: TRBJ1-2
cdr3_nt: TGTGCCAGCAGCTACCAAACGACAGGGGTTAATGGCTACACCTTC
cdr3_aa: CASSYQTTGVNGYTF

d_call: .
v_call: TRBV6-6
clone_size: .
j_call: TRBJ2-5
cdr3_nt: TGTGCCAGCAGTTACAGGGGCCTCCGGTACTTC
cdr3_aa: CASSYRGLRYF

d_call: .
v_call: TRBV10-3
clone_size: .
j_call: TRBJ2-7
cdr3_nt: TGTGCCATCAGTGACAACTCCTACGAGCAGTACTTC
cdr3_aa: CAISDNSYEQYF

d_call: TRBD2
v_call: TRBV3-1/TRBV3-2
clone_size: .
j_call: TRBJ2-1
cdr3_nt: TGTGCCAGCAGCCAATGGGGGACTAGCGACTACAATGAGCAGTTCTTC
cdr3_aa: CASSQWGTSDYNEQFF

d_call: .
v_call: TRBV19
clone_size: .
j_call: TRBJ1-5
cdr3_nt: TGTGCCAGTAGTATACCGGGCAATCAGCCCCAGCATTTT
cdr3_aa: CASSIPGNQPQHF

d_call: TRBD1
v_call: TRBV2
clone_size: .
j_call: TRBJ1-3
cdr3_nt: TGTGCCAGCAGTTTGGACAGGTCCTCTGGAAACACCATATATTTT
cdr3_aa: CASSLDRSSGNTIYF

d_call: .
v_call: TRBV21-1
clone_size: few
j_call: TRBJ1-2
cdr3_nt: TGTGCCAGCAGCGGACGAACAGGGAACTATGGCTACACCTTC
cdr3_aa: CASSGRTGNYGYTF

d_call: TRBD1
v_call: TRBV5-4
clone_size: .
j_call: TRBJ2-1
cdr3_nt: TGTGCCAGCAGCCAGATTTCGGGACAGGGCCACAATGAGCAGTTCTTC
cdr3_aa: CASSQISGQGHNEQFF

d_call: .
v_call: TRBV7-6
clone_size: once
j_call: TRBJ2-2
cdr3_nt: TGTGCCAGCAGCCGACTAGAGGGTACCGGGGAGCTGTTTTTT
cdr3_aa: CASSRLEGTGELFF

d_call: .
v_call: TRBV11-2
clone_size: .
j_call: TRBJ2-2
cdr3_nt: TGTGCCAGCAGCTCTAGACTGACAGGAGAGCTGAACACCGGGGAGCTGTTTTTT
cdr3_aa: CASSSRLTGELNTGELFF

d_call: .
v_call: TRBV18
clone_size: .
j_call: TRBJ1-1
cdr3_nt: TGTGCCAGCTCACCACCGAGGGGAGGGTCTGAAGCTTTCTTT
cdr3_aa: CASSPPRGGSEAFF

d_call: .
v_call: TRBV3-1/TRBV3-2
clone_size: .
j_call: TRBJ1-2
cdr3_nt: TGTGCCAGCAGCCAAGGGCTTAACAGCCCAAACTATGGCTACACCTTC
cdr3_aa: CASSQGLNSPNYGYTF

d_call: .
v_call: TRBV5-5
clone_size: once
j_call: TRBJ1-4
cdr3_nt: TGTGCCAGCAGCTTGCTCGGGAGCAATAATGAAAAACTGTTTTTT
cdr3_aa: CASSLLGSNNEKLFF

d_call: .
v_call: TRBV9
clone_size: .
j_call: TRBJ1-5
cdr3_nt: TGTGCCAGCAGCGTATACTCCCAGGGCCAGCCCCAGCATTTT
cdr3_aa: CASSVYSQGQPQHF

d_call: TRBD2
v_call: TRBV19
clone_size: few
j_call: TRBJ2-5
cdr3_nt: TGTGCCAGTAGTACCGGACTAGCCGCAAGCCAAGAGACCCAGTACTTC
cdr3_aa: CASSTGLAASQETQYF

d_call: .
v_call: TRBV6-6
clone_size: once
j_call: TRBJ1-5
cdr3_nt: TGTGCCAGCAGTTACACGACAGGTGGAGGTCAGCCCCAGCATTTT
cdr3_aa: CASSYTTGGGQPQHF

d_call: .
v_call: TRBV28
clone_size: .
j_call: TRBJ2-3
cdr3_nt: TGTGCCAGCAGTTCATTGCGGGACTCAACAGATACGCAGTATTTT
cdr3_aa: CASSSLRDSTDTQYF

d_call: TRBD1
v_call: TRBV5-8
clone_size: few
j_call: TRBJ1-6
cdr3_nt: TGTGCCAGCAGCCAAGGGACAGGGATCAGGTCACCCCTCCACTTT
cdr3_aa: CASSQGTGIRSPLHF

d_call: .
v_call: TRBV3-1/TRBV3-2
clone_size: .
j_call: TRBJ2-7
cdr3_nt: TGTGCCAGCAGCCAAGACCTAGCCCCCTCCTACGAGCAGTACTTC
cdr3_aa: CASSQDLAPSYEQYF

d_call: .
v_call: TRBV11-2
clone_size: .
j_call: TRBJ1-2
cdr3_nt: TGTGCCAGCAGCCGCCGGACAGATAACTATGGCTACACCTTC
cdr3_aa: CASSRRTDNYGYTF

d_call: TRBD1
v_call: TRBV5-4
clone_size: .
j_call: TRBJ2-5
cdr3_nt: TGTGCCTATGTGACAGGGGGTATTAGAGAGACCCAGTACTTC
cdr3_aa: CAYVTGGIRETQYF

d_call: .
v_call: TRBV5-1
clone_size: .
j_call: TRBJ1-3
cdr3_nt: TGCGCCAGCAGCTTGTCCGGGGGCTCTGGAAACACCATATATTTT
cdr3_aa: CASSLSGGSGNTIYF

d_call: .
v_call: TRBV15
clone_size: .
j_call: TRBJ1-3
cdr3_nt: TGTGCCACCAGCAGGGGGGGGCTTGGAAACACCATATATTTT
cdr3_aa: CATSRGGLGNTIYF

d_call: TRBD1
v_call: TRBV5-1
clone_size: once
j_call: TRBJ1-2
cdr3_nt: TGCGCCAGCAGCCACACCGGACCGACCCCGCAGGACAGGGGGCAAACCCTCTATGGCTACACCTTC
cdr3_aa: CASSHTGPTPQDRGQTLYGYTF

d_call: TRBD1
v_call: TRBV28
clone_size: .
j_call: TRBJ1-4
cdr3_nt: TGTGCCAGCAGCCTTCGACAGGGATACGAAAAACTGTTTTTT
cdr3_aa: CASSLRQGYEKLFF

d_call: .
v_call: TRBV19
clone_size: once
j_call: TRBJ1-5
cdr3_nt: TGTGCCAGTAAGGACAGAATGGAGCAGCCCCAGCATTTT
cdr3_aa: CASKDRMEQPQHF

d_call: TRBD1
v_call: TRBV7-2
clone_size: .
j_call: TRBJ1-1
cdr3_nt: TGTGCCAGCAACCTGGACAGGGGGCCCTCTGAAGCTTTCTTT
cdr3_aa: CASNLDRGPSEAFF

d_call: TRBD2
v_call: TRBV7-2
clone_size: .
j_call: TRBJ2-5
cdr3_nt: TGTGCCAGCAGCTTATCTAGCGGCCAAGAGACCCAGTACTTC
cdr3_aa: CASSLSSGQETQYF

d_call: .
v_call: TRBV27
clone_size: .
j_call: TRBJ2-1
cdr3_nt: TGTGCCAGCAGTCCCTTCCTCCCAATGGGGGCGGGTGAGCAGTTCTTC
cdr3_aa: CASSPFLPMGAGEQFF

d_call: .
v_call: TRBV27
clone_size: .
j_call: TRBJ1-4
cdr3_nt: TGTGCCAGCAGACAGACAGAGTTTGAAAAACTGTTTTTT
cdr3_aa: CASRQTEFEKLFF

d_call: .
v_call: TRBV4-3
clone_size: .
j_call: TRBJ2-7
cdr3_nt: TGCGCCAGCAGCCAAGAACAGGGAACCTACGAGCAGTACTTC
cdr3_aa: CASSQEQGTYEQYF

d_call: TRBD1
v_call: TRBV9
clone_size: .
j_call: TRBJ1-1
cdr3_nt: TGTGCCAGCAGCGTCCCCCTAGGACAGGGAAGAGACACTGAAGCTTTCTTT
cdr3_aa: CASSVPLGQGRDTEAFF

d_call: .
v_call: TRBV2
clone_size: .
j_call: TRBJ2-2
cdr3_nt: TGTGCCAGCAGTGAGCTGGTGGTAGGACACTTGAACACCGGGGAGCTGTTTTTT
cdr3_aa: CASSELVVGHLNTGELFF

d_call: TRBD1
v_call: TRBV27
clone_size: .
j_call: TRBJ2-5
cdr3_nt: TGTGCCAGCGGCGACCCCGGGACAGGGCTGGGGGGGGAGACCCAGTACTTC
cdr3_aa: CASGDPGTGLGGETQYF

d_call: TRBD2
v_call: TRBV7-9
clone_size: .
j_call: TRBJ2-1
cdr3_nt: TGTGCCAGCAGAGCCCTCGGGGGGAGCTCCTACAATGAGCAGTTCTTC
cdr3_aa: CASRALGGSSYNEQFF

d_call: TRBD1
v_call: TRBV9
clone_size: .
j_call: TRBJ2-3
cdr3_nt: TGTGCCAGCAGCGTGGGGACAGGGCATCATACGCAGTATTTT
cdr3_aa: CASSVGTGHHTQYF

d_call: .
v_call: TRBV28
clone_size: .
j_call: TRBJ2-1
cdr3_nt: TGTGCCAGCAGTTACCCGGGACTTCTTGGCAATGAGCAGTTCTTC
cdr3_aa: CASSYPGLLGNEQFF

d_call: TRBD1
v_call: TRBV6-6
clone_size: few
j_call: TRBJ1-3
cdr3_nt: TGTGCCAGCAGTGACAGGGGGCTAGCGGGAAACACCATATATTTT
cdr3_aa: CASSDRGLAGNTIYF

d_call: .
v_call: TRBV7-9
clone_size: .
j_call: TRBJ1-5
cdr3_nt: TGTGCCAGCAGCTTAGGGACAGTTAGCAATCAGCCCCAGCATTTT
cdr3_aa: CASSLGTVSNQPQHF

d_call: .
v_call: TRBV28
clone_size: .
j_call: TRBJ1-1
cdr3_nt: TGTGCCAGCAGTTCGGAACCGGGTCTAGAATCCATGGGGCGCATTGAAGCTTTCTTT
cdr3_aa: CASSSEPGLESMGRIEAFF

d_call: .
v_call: TRBV11-2
clone_size: .
j_call: TRBJ2-4
cdr3_nt: TGTGCCAGCAGCTTAGATCTAGCCAAAAACATTCAGTACTTC
cdr3_aa: CASSLDLAKNIQYF

d_call: .
v_call: TRBV5-4
clone_size: .
j_call: TRBJ2-7
cdr3_nt: TGTGCCAGCAGCTTCGGGGACGAGCAGTACTTC
cdr3_aa: CASSFGDEQYF

d_call: TRBD2
v_call: TRBV19
clone_size: .
j_call: TRBJ2-3
cdr3_nt: TGTGCCAGTAGCTGGGCGGGGGAGTATACAGATACGCAGTATTTT
cdr3_aa: CASSWAGEYTDTQYF

d_call: .
v_call: TRBV5-1
clone_size: .
j_call: TRBJ2-2
cdr3_nt: TGCGCCAGCAGCTCTAGCTTCTCCGGGGAGCTGTTTTTT
cdr3_aa: CASSSSFSGELFF

d_call: TRBD1
v_call: TRBV7-9
clone_size: once
j_call: TRBJ1-4
cdr3_nt: TGTGCCAGCAGCTTAGGACAGGGGGATAATGAAAAACTGTTTTTT
cdr3_aa: CASSLGQGDNEKLFF